Here is one T cell receptor (beta chain) with its context. What it binds is unknown. This specimen belongs to a study of T cell repertoires in aging, cancer and after chemotherapy. The template was genomic DNA from peripheral blood, not RNA. Study-wide findings and caveats: Rebound thymic output was suggested by rising median generation probability during chemotherapy in each cancer cohort.

Germline CDR1 is MRHNA and CDR2 is SNTAGT. The CDR3 is 15 residues long. J was trimmed by 1 base and V by 4 bases; bases with no gene match: 4. Multiplex touch-down PCR with TRB-A/B primers amplified rearranged V-D-J TRB sequences. TCRdb called the multiplex PCR reads again in MiXCR, with one record for every CDR3 protein. The data show approximately 2,100 distinct CDR3 sequences, over 25% seen once. The source is a human donor with a solid tumor. Sequenced material: blood. The rearrangement links TRBV6-4 to TRBJ2-3; 8 bases fit TRBD2. CDR3 in DNA: TGTGCCAGCAGTGCACAAGCGGGGGGCACAGATACGCAGTATTTT. Protein: CASSAQAGGTDTQYF.